The 25 T cell receptor beta chains below all came from one sample that was sequenced in a study of blood T cell repertoires in COVID-19. Repertoires were generated with immunoSEQ multiplex PCR, while TCRdb's copy carries only in-frame clones and drops some. The sample has around 140,000 clones, approximately 87% seen once. Sequenced: peripheral blood. The receptors were sampled from a man aged 50-59 years who had recovered from COVID-19.

V usage is TRBV4-1 and J usage is TRBJ1-3; TRBD1 aligns across 7 bases. This CDR3 has 15 residues. From germline, CDR1 is MGHRA and CDR2 YSYEKL. J was trimmed by 8 bases and V by 5 bases; bases with no gene match: 12. The CDR3 spells CASSLTGQSGDTIYF. Here the CDR3 DNA reads TGCGCCAGCAGCTTGACGGGACAGTCTGGGGACACCATATATTTT.

The rearrangement uses TRBV2 and TRBJ1-5; 7 bases are shared with TRBD1. The CDR3 is made up of 14 amino acids. After removal of 6 bases from V and 4 bases from J, the junction contained 6 bases not matched to a gene. Germline-derived CDR1 and CDR2 are SNHLY and FYNNEI. CDR3 DNA: TGTGCCAGCAGGGGGGACAGACTTAATCAGCCCCAGCATTTT. This sequence encodes CASRGDRLNQPQHF.

This chain's CDR3 is CASSHQSPGQSSYEQYF. In nucleotides, the CDR3 is TGTGCCAGTAGTCATCAAAGCCCTGGACAGAGCTCCTACGAGCAGTACTTC. The V call is TRBV19, the J call TRBJ2-7; a weak D match, TRBD1 (6 bases). Germline lookup yields CDR1 LNHDA and CDR2 SQIVND (reference sequence). This CDR3 is 17 amino acids long. Trimming shortened V by 5 bases and J by 0 bases, and 20 bases separated the two germline ends. The full variable domain, its missing parts supplied by reference TRBV19 and TRBJ2-7, is DGGITQSPKYLFRKEGQNVTLSCEQNLNHDAMYWYRQDPGQGLRLIYYSQIVNDFQKGDIAEGYSVSREKKESFPLTVTSAQKNPTAFYLCASSHQSPGQSSYEQYFGPGTRLTVT.

This chain connects TRBV7-6 to TRBJ2-1; TRBD2 aligns across 7 bases. Looked up from germline, CDR1 is SGHVS and CDR2 is FNYEAQ. This CDR3 spans 18 amino acids. V lost 5 bases, J lost 0 bases, and 13 bases stayed unmatched. The CDR3 sequence is CASSLLISGGSSYNEQFF. In DNA form, the CDR3 reads TGTGCCAGCAGCCTCTTGATCTCGGGGGGAAGCTCCTACAATGAGCAGTTCTTC.

CDR3: CAISQTVGTDTQYF. The CDR3 nucleotides are TGTGCCATCAGCCAGACAGTGGGCACAGATACGCAGTATTTT. The V gene is TRBV10-3, the J gene TRBJ2-3; the D gene is possibly TRBD1 (5 bases). This CDR3 spans 14 amino acids. V dropped 6 bases and J dropped 1 base, with 11 bases sitting between them. Germline CDR1 is ENHRY and CDR2 is SYGVKD.

This clone has just a few counts. The CDR3 coding sequence is TGTGCCAGCAGTCGACAGGCAGATACGCAGTATTTT. Protein: CASSRQADTQYF. The J gene is TRBJ2-3, the V gene TRBV12-3 or TRBV12-4; possible D gene TRBD1, 6 bases. Trimming stripped 5 bases from V and 4 bases from J, with 7 bases between. The CDR3 spans 12 residues.

The V gene is TRBV28, the J gene TRBJ1-1; perhaps TRBD1 as D (5 bases). CDR3 length: 15 amino acids. With 2 bases removed from V and 0 bases from J, the gap between germline ends came to 10 bases. The germline V gene encodes CDR1 MDHEN and CDR2 SYDVKM. DNA of the CDR3: TGTGCCAGCAGTTTAACAGGCTACCTGAACACTGAAGCTTTCTTT. Its protein is CASSLTGYLNTEAFF.

Here the CDR3 reads CASSLSAANYGYTF. The CDR3 nucleotides read TGTGCCAGCAGCTTGAGTGCCGCTAACTATGGCTACACCTTC. The chain links TRBV7-9 to TRBJ1-2; D gene ambiguous. Germline V CDR1 and CDR2: SEHNR, FQNEAQ (reference sequence). This CDR3 comprises 14 residues. V lost 3 bases, J lost 0 bases, and 8 bases lay in between.

The J gene is TRBJ2-2, the V gene TRBV15; tentatively, D is TRBD1 (5 bases). This CDR3 is 15 amino acids long. CDR1 and CDR2 from the germline V gene are LNHNV and YYDKDF (reference sequence). Trimming took off 7 bases at V and 3 bases at J, with 15 bases between the two ends. Here the CDR3 reads CATKEDTVYTGELFF. In nucleotides, the CDR3 is TGTGCCACCAAAGAGGACACAGTGTACACCGGGGAGCTGTTTTTT.

This clone was seen once. For the CDR3, the DNA is TGCGCCAGCACCCCAACTAGCGGGGGGGCCGTGGATACGCAGTATTTT. Protein product: CASTPTSGGAVDTQYF. The rearrangement joins TRBV10-1 to TRBJ2-3; 13 bases agree with TRBD2. The CDR3 spans 16 residues. Germline V gives CDR1 WNHNN, CDR2 SYGVQD (reference sequence). The J segment lost 6 bases and the V segment lost 7 bases, leaving 10 bases of the junction unmatched.

Only one count was recorded for this clone. For the CDR3, the DNA is TGTGCCAGCAGCTTAGGGTCGGGTGAGCAGTTCTTC. This translates into CASSLGSGEQFF. The chain joins TRBV13 to TRBJ2-1, with no clear D. CDR1 PRHDT and CDR2 FYEKMQ come from the germline V gene (reference sequence). The V gene lost 0 bases and the J gene lost 9 bases, with 6 bases spanning the gap. This CDR3 is 12 amino acids long. The variable domain in full, with the rest retrieved from reference TRBV13 and TRBJ2-1, is AAGVIQSPRHLIKEKRETATLKCYPIPRHDTVYWYQQGPGQDPQFLISFYEKMQSDKGSIPDRFSAQQFSDYHSELNMSSLELGDSALYFCASSLGSGEQFFGPGTRLTVL.

The V gene is TRBV7-9, the J gene TRBJ1-1, with a tentative D call TRBD1 (6 bases). Trimming cost V 1 base and J 11 bases, with 14 bases left between them. From germline, CDR1 is SEHNR and CDR2 FQNEAQ (reference sequence). The length of the CDR3 is 13 residues. CDR3 sequence reads: CASSLEKGRGAFF. The DNA for the CDR3 is TGTGCCAGCAGCTTAGAGAAGGGCAGGGGCGCTTTCTTT.

This clone was seen once. The chain couples TRBV7-8 to TRBJ2-1; tentatively, D is TRBD2 (6 bases). Trimming cost V 5 bases and J 10 bases, with 21 bases left between them. The CDR3 covers 15 residues. Germline CDR1 SGHVS, CDR2 FQNEAQ. The CDR3 loop is CASSPLPSAAKEQFF. CDR3 sequence (DNA): TGTGCCAGCAGCCCACTCCCTAGCGCGGCGAAGGAGCAGTTCTTC.

The chain links TRBV7-2 to TRBJ2-2; unclear D gene. Trimming took off 4 bases at V and 0 bases at J, with 9 bases between the two ends. The germline gives CDR1 SGHTA, CDR2 FQGNSA. This CDR3 spans 15 amino acids. DNA for the CDR3: TGTGCCAGCAGCTGGTACTCCGCGAACACCGGGGAGCTGTTTTTT. Translated, it gives CASSWYSANTGELFF.

This chain links TRBV4-1 with TRBJ2-3; TRBD2 might be the D (5 bases). The ends were cut back, 2 bases at V and 2 bases at J, with 14 bases in the middle. The CDR3 is 16 residues long. Per germline, CDR1 MGHRA and CDR2 YSYEKL. The CDR3 sequence is CASSQRESVITDTQYF. DNA of the CDR3: TGCGCCAGCAGCCAAAGGGAGAGCGTCATCACAGATACGCAGTATTTT.

V and J are TRBV6-5 and TRBJ1-5; D ambiguous. This CDR3 comprises 14 residues. Trimming removed 6 bases from V and 2 bases from J, with 11 bases in between. Looked up from germline, CDR1 is MNHEY and CDR2 is SVGAGI. CDR3 sequence reads: CASSSHMGNQPQHF. The CDR3 coding sequence is TGTGCCAGCAGCTCCCACATGGGCAATCAGCCCCAGCATTTT.

The chain is built from TRBV30 and TRBJ1-5; the match to TRBD1 covers 9 bases. Germline assignment: CDR1 GTSNPN and CDR2 SVGIG (reference sequence). Germline trimming cut 1 base from V and 1 base from J; bases unmatched to any gene: 2. This CDR3 spans 15 amino acids. The CDR3 is CAWSAQGASNQPQHF. The DNA for the CDR3 is TGTGCCTGGAGTGCACAGGGGGCGAGCAATCAGCCCCAGCATTTT.

The V call is TRBV2, the J call TRBJ1-4; 7 bases fit TRBD1. V gave up 5 bases and J gave up 7 bases; unmatched junction bases: 7. Germline CDR1 is SNHLY and CDR2 is FYNNEI. The CDR3 runs to 14 residues. The CDR3 reads CASSFTGVTEKLFF. As DNA, the CDR3 is TGTGCCAGCAGTTTCACAGGGGTAACTGAAAAACTGTTTTTT. The full variable domain, with the rest looked up from reference TRBV2 and TRBJ1-4, is EPEVTQTPSHQVTQMGQEVILRCVPISNHLYFYWYRQILGQKVEFLVSFYNNEISEKSEIFDDQFSVERPDGSNFTLKIRSTKLEDSAMYFCASSFTGVTEKLFFGSGTQLSVL.

This clone was detected once. This chain uses TRBV4-1 with TRBJ2-3, with 10 nucleotides matching TRBD1. Germline V gene sequence: CDR1 MGHRA, CDR2 YSYEKL. With 3 bases clipped from V and 1 base from J, the junction kept 4 bases outside the gene matches. The CDR3 length is 16 residues. CDR3 in DNA: TGCGCCAGCAGCCAGCACGGGACAGGGGGCACAGATACGCAGTATTTT. Translation: CASSQHGTGGTDTQYF.

This rearrangement joins TRBV10-3 to TRBJ2-7; 11 bases align to TRBD1. J gave up 5 bases and V 4 bases, and 10 bases lay outside the gene matches. The CDR3 sequence is 16 residues long. The germline CDR1 and CDR2 sequences are ENHRY and SYGVKD. The CDR3 DNA reads TGTGCCATCAGTGGTGGACAGGGGGCATCTTTCGACGAGCAGTACTTC. Protein product: CAISGGQGASFDEQYF.

The V call is TRBV5-5, the J call TRBJ2-1, with 8 nucleotides matching TRBD2. V dropped 0 bases and J dropped 6; count of bases not matched to a gene: 5. This CDR3 has 15 residues. Germline V gene lookup returns CDR1 SGHKS and CDR2 YYEKEE (reference sequence). The CDR3 DNA follows: TGTGCCAGCAGCTTGGAAGCGGGGGTGAGCAATGAGCAGTTCTTC. It encodes CASSLEAGVSNEQFF.

J is TRBJ1-3 and V is TRBV10-3, with TRBD1 identical over 8 bases. The CDR3 totals 15 residues. After removal of 0 bases from V and 2 bases from J, the junction contained 0 bases not matched to a gene. The germline gives CDR1 ENHRY, CDR2 SYGVKD. The CDR3 DNA reads as TGTGCCATCAGTGAGTCGACAGGGGCTGGAAACACCATATATTTT. It yields the protein CAISESTGAGNTIYF.

The chain has TRBV7-9 and TRBJ2-3; D is unclear. CDR3 size: 14 residues. V lost 5 bases and J lost 0, with 9 bases in between. Germline CDR1 and CDR2: SEHNR and FQNEAQ (reference sequence). CDR3: CASSLSTSTDTQYF. DNA for the CDR3: TGTGCCAGCAGCCTTTCGACTAGCACAGATACGCAGTATTTT. The variable domain in full, with the rest retrieved from reference TRBV7-9 and TRBJ2-3, is DTGVSQNPRHKITKRGQNVTFRCDPISEHNRLYWYRQTLGQGPEFLTYFQNEAQLEKSRLLSDRFSAERPKGSFSTLEIQRTEQGDSAMYLCASSLSTSTDTQYFGPGTRLTVL.

The CDR3 DNA reads TGTGCCAGCAGCTTAGGCGGCGGGGGGGCCTACGAGCAGTACTTC. Translated: CASSLGGGGAYEQYF. The J gene is TRBJ2-7, the V gene TRBV7-2, with 9 bases matching TRBD2. The V segment lost 1 base and the J segment 2 bases; nucleotides outside the gene matches: 3. This CDR3 contains 15 residues. The germline V gene has CDR1 SGHTA and CDR2 FQGNSA.

This clone has a single count. The chain joins TRBV6-5 to TRBJ2-3; 7 positions agree with TRBD1. CDR1 and CDR2 from the germline V gene are MNHEY and SVGAGI. CDR3 size: 15 residues. The ends lost 5 bases at V and 1 base at J; junction bases unmatched: 6. For the CDR3, the DNA is TGTGCCAGCAGTACAGGGGCAGGGGGCACAGATACGCAGTATTTT. This gives the protein CASSTGAGGTDTQYF.